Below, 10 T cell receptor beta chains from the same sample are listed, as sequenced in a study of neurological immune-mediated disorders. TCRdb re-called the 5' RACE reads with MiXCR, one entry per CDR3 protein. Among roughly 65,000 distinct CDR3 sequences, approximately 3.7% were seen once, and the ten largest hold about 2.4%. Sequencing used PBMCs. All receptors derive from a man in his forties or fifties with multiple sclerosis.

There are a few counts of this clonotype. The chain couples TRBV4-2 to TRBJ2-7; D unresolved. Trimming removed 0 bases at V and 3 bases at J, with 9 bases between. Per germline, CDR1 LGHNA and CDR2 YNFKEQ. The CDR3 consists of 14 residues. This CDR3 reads CASSQDGTVYEQYF. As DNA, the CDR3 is TGTGCCAGCAGCCAAGATGGAACAGTCTACGAGCAGTACTTC.

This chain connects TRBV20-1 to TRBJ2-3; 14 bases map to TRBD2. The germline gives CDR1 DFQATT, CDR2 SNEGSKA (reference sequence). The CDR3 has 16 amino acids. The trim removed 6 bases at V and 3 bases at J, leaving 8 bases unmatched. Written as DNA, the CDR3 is TGCAGTGCCACCGGGACTAGCGGGGGATATACAGATACGCAGTATTTT. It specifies CSATGTSGGYTDTQYF.

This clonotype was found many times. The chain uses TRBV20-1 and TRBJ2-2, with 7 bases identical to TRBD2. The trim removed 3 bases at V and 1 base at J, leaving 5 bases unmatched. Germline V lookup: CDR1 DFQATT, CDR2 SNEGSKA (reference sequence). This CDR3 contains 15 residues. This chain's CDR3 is CSASGRGGNTGELFF. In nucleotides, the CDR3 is TGCAGTGCTAGCGGACGCGGGGGGAACACCGGGGAGCTGTTTTTT.

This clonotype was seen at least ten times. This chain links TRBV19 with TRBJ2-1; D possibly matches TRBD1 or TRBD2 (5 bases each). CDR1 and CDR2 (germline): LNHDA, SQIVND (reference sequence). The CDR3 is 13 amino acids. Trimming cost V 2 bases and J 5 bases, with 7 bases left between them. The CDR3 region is CASSIWDHNEQFF. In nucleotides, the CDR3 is TGTGCCAGTAGTATATGGGACCACAATGAGCAGTTCTTC.

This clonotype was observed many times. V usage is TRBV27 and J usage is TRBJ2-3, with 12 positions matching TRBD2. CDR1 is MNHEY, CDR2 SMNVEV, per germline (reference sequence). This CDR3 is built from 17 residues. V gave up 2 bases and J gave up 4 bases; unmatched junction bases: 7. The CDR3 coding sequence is TGTGCCAGCAGTTTACGGCTAGCGGGGGGGCGTCCAGATACGCAGTATTTT. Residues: CASSLRLAGGRPDTQYF.

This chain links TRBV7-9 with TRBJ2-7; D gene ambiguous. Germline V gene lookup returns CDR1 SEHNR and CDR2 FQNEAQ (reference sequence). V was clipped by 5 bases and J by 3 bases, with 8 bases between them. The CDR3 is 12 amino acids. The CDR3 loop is CASSTRDYEQYF. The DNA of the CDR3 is TGTGCCAGCAGCACCCGTGACTACGAGCAGTACTTC.

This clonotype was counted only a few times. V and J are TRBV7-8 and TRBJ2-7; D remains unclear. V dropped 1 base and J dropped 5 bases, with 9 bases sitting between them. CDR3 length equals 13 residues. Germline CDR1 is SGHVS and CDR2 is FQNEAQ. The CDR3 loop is CASSLVRAHEQYF. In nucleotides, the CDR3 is TGTGCCAGCAGCTTAGTTAGGGCCCACGAGCAGTACTTC.

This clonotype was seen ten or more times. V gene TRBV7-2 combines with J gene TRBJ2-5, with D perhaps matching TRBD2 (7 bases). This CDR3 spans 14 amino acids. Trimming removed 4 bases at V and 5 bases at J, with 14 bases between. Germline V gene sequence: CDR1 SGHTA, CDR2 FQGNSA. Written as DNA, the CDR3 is TGTGCCAGCAGCTGGGCGGGGAGGGGGGAGACCCAGTACTTC. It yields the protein CASSWAGRGETQYF.

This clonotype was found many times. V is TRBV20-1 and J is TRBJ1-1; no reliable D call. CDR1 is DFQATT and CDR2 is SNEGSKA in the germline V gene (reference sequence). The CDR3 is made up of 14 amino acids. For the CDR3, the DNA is TGCAGCCTTGCTATGAGGGTCACGAACACTGAAGCTTTCTTT. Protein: CSLAMRVTNTEAFF.

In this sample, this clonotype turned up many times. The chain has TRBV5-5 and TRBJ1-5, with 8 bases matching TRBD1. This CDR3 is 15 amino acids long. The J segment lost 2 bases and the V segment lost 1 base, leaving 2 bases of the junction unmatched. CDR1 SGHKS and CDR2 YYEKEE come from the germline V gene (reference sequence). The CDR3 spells CASSLQGAGNQPQHF. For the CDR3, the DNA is TGTGCCAGCAGCTTGCAGGGGGCGGGCAATCAGCCCCAGCATTTT.